One and the same sample provided the 20 T cell receptor beta chains below, sequenced in a study of long-term antiretroviral therapy in people with HIV (dated 2022 in TCRdb). Sequencing of the TRB variable region was done with the immunoSEQ hsTCRB v3.0 assay at survey level resolution. TCRdb re-hosts the immuneACCESS table, in-frame sequences only. Its copies lack some clones; in the studies checked, an unresolved V gene accounts for under half of them, and the cause for the rest is not known. The sample table contains about 28,000 clones; only one count was recorded for over 90% of them. The ten largest make up about 9.4% of the sample. Sequences were derived from unsorted PBMCs, sampled 6.2 years after starting antiretroviral therapy. All receptors come from a middle-aged man with HIV.

The J gene is TRBJ2-7, the V gene TRBV19; D may be TRBD1 (5 bases). Trimming shortened V by 7 bases and J by 2 bases, and 12 bases separated the two germline ends. Germline V gene data show CDR1 as LNHDA and CDR2 as SQIVND (reference sequence). The CDR3 has 13 amino acids. CDR3 sequence reads: CASISGQTYEQYF. The CDR3 DNA is TGTGCCAGTATATCAGGACAAACCTACGAGCAGTACTTC.

This chain uses TRBV6-6 with TRBJ1-6; 7 bases fit TRBD1. Germline V gives CDR1 MNHNY, CDR2 SVGAGI (reference sequence). J was trimmed by 6 bases and V by 6 bases; bases with no gene match: 8. The CDR3 runs to 15 residues. This chain's CDR3 is CASREGDSSNSPLHF. In DNA form, the CDR3 reads TGTGCCAGCAGAGAGGGGGACAGTTCTAATTCACCCCTCCACTTT.

The gene calls are TRBV10-2 and TRBJ2-3; D not certain. The length of the CDR3 is 13 residues. V was clipped by 6 bases and J by 1 base, with 8 bases between them. The germline V gene encodes CDR1 WSHSY and CDR2 SAAADI. The CDR3, as DNA: TGCGCCAGCAGGTTAAGGGGCACAGATACGCAGTATTTT. This encodes CASRLRGTDTQYF.

CDR3 protein: CASSSSLTGLVTNYGYTF. In DNA form, the CDR3 reads TGTGCCAGCAGCTCCAGCTTGACAGGACTCGTCACTAACTATGGCTACACCTTC. The V gene is TRBV5-6, the J gene TRBJ1-2; D is perhaps TRBD1 (6 bases). Germline V gene sequence: CDR1 SGHDT, CDR2 YYEEEE. Trimming removed 3 bases from V and 0 bases from J, with 21 bases in between. The CDR3 is made up of 18 amino acids.

This chain links TRBV9 with TRBJ1-1; no firm D call. The CDR3 extends over 16 amino acids. V was pared by 0 bases and J by 2 bases, with 14 bases between. CDR1 is SGDLS and CDR2 is YYNGEE in the germline V gene. The CDR3 protein is CASSVGIRAGNTEAFF. CDR3 coding DNA: TGTGCCAGCAGCGTAGGTATCCGGGCAGGCAACACTGAAGCTTTCTTT.

The rearrangement links TRBV11-3 to TRBJ2-3, with TRBD2 identical over 14 bases. The junction had 12 bases not matched to a gene; V was cut back by 7 bases and J by 6 bases. The germline V gene has CDR1 SGHNT and CDR2 YENEEA. The CDR3 extends over 17 amino acids. The CDR3 sequence is CASTRPGLAGAPDTQYF. In DNA form, the CDR3 reads TGTGCCAGCACCAGACCGGGACTAGCGGGAGCCCCTGATACGCAGTATTTT.

The gene calls are TRBV11-2 and TRBJ2-2; the D call may be TRBD1 or TRBD2 (6 bases each). V dropped 1 base and J dropped 4 bases, with 13 bases sitting between them. The CDR3 is 16 amino acids. The germline V gene encodes CDR1 SGHAT and CDR2 FQNNGV. The CDR3 spells CASSLVRGRGTGELFF. The CDR3 nucleotides read TGTGCCAGCAGCTTAGTACGGGGGCGAGGCACCGGGGAGCTGTTTTTT.

The chain uses TRBV30 and TRBJ2-2; no clear D. Trimming cost V 4 bases and J 2 bases, with 11 bases left between them. Germline CDR1 GTSNPN, CDR2 SVGIG (reference sequence). This CDR3 is 14 amino acids long. The DNA of the CDR3 is TGTGCCTGGATACCCGGCCCCAACACCGGGGAGCTGTTTTTT. It encodes CAWIPGPNTGELFF.

The chain joins TRBV19 to TRBJ2-7, with TRBD2 as a possible D gene (6 bases). This CDR3 is built from 18 residues. Trimming shortened V by 5 bases and J by 4 bases, and 27 bases separated the two germline ends. Germline loops: CDR1 LNHDA, CDR2 SQIVND (reference sequence). CDR3 in DNA: TGTGCCAGTAGTCCCCGGGACTTCCGGGACTTAGCTCATTACGAGCAGTACTTC. Translating gives CASSPRDFRDLAHYEQYF.

The V call is TRBV29-1, the J call TRBJ2-2; D unclear. The CDR3 length is 11 residues. Germline CDR1 reads SQVTM; CDR2 reads ANQGSEA. The V and J ends lost 3 bases and 6 bases respectively, with 5 bases between them. The CDR3 DNA reads TGCAGCGTTGAGGGCCCCGGGGAGCTGTTTTTT. This translates into CSVEGPGELFF.

This clone has just one count. The rearrangement links TRBV19 to TRBJ1-1; D gene ambiguous. This CDR3 region has 14 residues. From germline, CDR1 is LNHDA and CDR2 SQIVND (reference sequence). Deletions cut 1 base from V and 1 base from J, with 7 bases between. CDR3: CASSIGAQNTEAFF. As DNA, the CDR3 is TGTGCCAGTAGTATAGGGGCGCAGAACACTGAAGCTTTCTTT.

The chain is built from TRBV5-8 and TRBJ2-3; D not resolved. CDR1 is SGHTS and CDR2 is YDEGEE in the germline V gene. The CDR3 runs to 13 residues. Trimming left V 2 bases short and J 6 bases short, with 10 bases between. CDR3 coding DNA: TGTGCCAGCAGCTTTTACCGACGCGATACGCAGTATTTT. Its protein product is CASSFYRRDTQYF.

The chain couples TRBV5-1 to TRBJ2-3; no firm D call. Germline lookup yields CDR1 SGHRS and CDR2 YFSETQ. V was clipped by 0 bases and J by 2 bases, with 13 bases between them. The CDR3 spans 16 residues. The CDR3 reads CASSLGASIFTDTQYF. The DNA for the CDR3 is TGCGCCAGCAGCTTGGGCGCGTCCATATTCACAGATACGCAGTATTTT.

V is TRBV10-1 and J is TRBJ2-4; no definite D call. This CDR3 has 16 residues. The germline V gene has CDR1 WNHNN and CDR2 SYGVQD (reference sequence). V was trimmed by 5 bases and J by 2 bases, leaving 16 bases between them. The CDR3: CASSKEPSDSKNIQYF. In DNA, the CDR3 is TGCGCCAGCAGTAAGGAACCTTCGGATTCCAAAAACATTCAGTACTTC.

The chain joins TRBV4-2 to TRBJ2-1; no firm D call. The V gene lost 0 bases and the J gene lost 1 base, with 10 bases spanning the gap. This CDR3 is 16 amino acids long. Germline CDR1 reads LGHNA; CDR2 reads YNFKEQ. CDR3 nucleotides: TGTGCCAGCAGCCAAGAAGGAAGCGATTCCTACAATGAGCAGTTCTTC. Translated, it gives CASSQEGSDSYNEQFF.

The V call is TRBV9, the J call TRBJ1-4, with D unresolved. V was clipped by 0 bases and J by 8 bases, with 14 bases between them. The germline V gene encodes CDR1 SGDLS and CDR2 YYNGEE. The CDR3 contains 15 residues. The CDR3 loop is CASSVGTETGEKLFF. As DNA, the CDR3 is TGTGCCAGCAGCGTAGGGACGGAAACCGGGGAAAAACTGTTTTTT.

The chain links TRBV25-1 to TRBJ1-1; a weak D match, TRBD1 (5 bases). V lost 3 bases to trimming and J lost 0 bases, with 11 bases between them. CDR1 is MGHDK, CDR2 SYGVNS, per germline. The CDR3 sequence is 15 residues long. The chain's CDR3 is CASSESTVMNTEAFF. Written as DNA, the CDR3 is TGTGCCAGCAGTGAGTCGACAGTCATGAACACTGAAGCTTTCTTT.

V usage is TRBV7-3 and J usage is TRBJ2-2, with D possibly being TRBD1 (6 bases). Germline V gene data show CDR1 as SGHTA and CDR2 as FQGTGA. Trimming cost V 2 bases and J 5 bases, with 12 bases left between them. The CDR3 runs 15 residues. The CDR3 DNA follows: TGTGCCAGCAGCTTAGGGGGACAAAAAACCGGGGAGCTGTTTTTT. This translates into CASSLGGQKTGELFF. Complete variable domain (other parts from reference TRBV7-3 and TRBJ2-2): GAGVSQTPSNKVTEKGKYVELRCDPISGHTALYWYRQSLGQGPEFLIYFQGTGAADDSGLPNDRFFAVRPEGSVSTLKIQRTERGDSAVYLCASSLGGQKTGELFFGEGSRLTVL.

This chain joins TRBV30 and TRBJ2-7, with 11 bases that match TRBD2. V lost 2 bases, J lost 6 bases, and 6 bases stayed unmatched. The CDR3 length is 14 residues. CDR1 and CDR2 (germline): GTSNPN, SVGIG (reference sequence). CDR3 region: CAWSTGLAGGEQYF. The CDR3 DNA is TGTGCCTGGAGTACCGGTCTAGCGGGAGGCGAGCAGTACTTC.

The chain couples TRBV11-3 to TRBJ2-2; tentatively, D is TRBD1 (5 bases). The germline gives CDR1 SGHNT, CDR2 YENEEA. Trimming pared 1 base from V and 4 bases from J, leaving 13 bases between. The CDR3 is 16 residues long. Here the CDR3 DNA reads TGTGCCAGCAGCTTAGTCCAGGACACGACCACCGGGGAGCTGTTTTTT. As protein: CASSLVQDTTTGELFF.